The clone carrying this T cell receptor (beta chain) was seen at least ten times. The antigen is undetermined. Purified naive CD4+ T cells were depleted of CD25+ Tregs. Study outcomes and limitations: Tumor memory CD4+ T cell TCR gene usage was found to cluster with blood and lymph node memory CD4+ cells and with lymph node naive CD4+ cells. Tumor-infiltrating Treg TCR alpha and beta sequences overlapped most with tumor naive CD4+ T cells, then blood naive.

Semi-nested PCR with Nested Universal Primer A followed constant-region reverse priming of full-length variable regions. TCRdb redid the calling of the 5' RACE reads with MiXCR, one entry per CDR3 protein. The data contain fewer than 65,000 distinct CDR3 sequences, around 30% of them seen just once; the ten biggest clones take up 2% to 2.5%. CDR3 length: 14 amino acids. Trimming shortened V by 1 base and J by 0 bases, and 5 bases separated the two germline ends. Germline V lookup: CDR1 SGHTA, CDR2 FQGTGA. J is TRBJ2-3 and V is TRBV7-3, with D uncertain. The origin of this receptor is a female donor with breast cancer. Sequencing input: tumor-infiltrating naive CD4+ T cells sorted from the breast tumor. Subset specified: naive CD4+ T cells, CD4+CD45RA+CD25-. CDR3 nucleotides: TGTGCCAGCAGCTTAAGTCCCAGCACAGATACGCAGTATTTT. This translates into CASSLSPSTDTQYF.